This T cell receptor (beta chain) is drawn from a study of early stage breast cancer tumors. Study overall: Most invasive tumors, twelve of 16, were ER+/PR+/HER2-.

This clone was seen only once. What it binds is not known. Trimming took 4 bases from V and 5 from J, leaving 0 bases between them. This CDR3 is built from 10 residues. The germline gives CDR1 LGHNT, CDR2 FRNRAP. Each sample had two DNA replicates, 0.5 ug blood or around 1.5 ug tissue. The method was immunoSEQ multiplex PCR; TCRdb's version includes in-frame clones alone and lacks a portion of them. The sample includes tens of thousands of clones, 78% of them seen just once. The study, taken as a whole, reports: Tumor and normal breast were distinguished via blood comparison in about 90% of the 16 patients. Tumors had approximately 2.5-fold higher T cell density than normal breast.

The source is a person in their 40s with breast cancer. Sequences were obtained from blood. The genes are TRBV12-5 and TRBJ1-5, with D hard to call. This CDR3 reads CASGYQPQHF. The CDR3 DNA reads TGTGCTAGTGGTTATCAGCCCCAGCATTTT. Full variable domain (rest looked up from reference TRBV12-5 and TRBJ1-5): DARVTQTPRHKVTEMGQEVTMRCQPILGHNTVFWYRQTMMQGLELLAYFRNRAPLDDSGMPKDRFSAEMPDATLATLKIQPSEPRDSAVYFCASGYQPQHFGDGTRLSIL.